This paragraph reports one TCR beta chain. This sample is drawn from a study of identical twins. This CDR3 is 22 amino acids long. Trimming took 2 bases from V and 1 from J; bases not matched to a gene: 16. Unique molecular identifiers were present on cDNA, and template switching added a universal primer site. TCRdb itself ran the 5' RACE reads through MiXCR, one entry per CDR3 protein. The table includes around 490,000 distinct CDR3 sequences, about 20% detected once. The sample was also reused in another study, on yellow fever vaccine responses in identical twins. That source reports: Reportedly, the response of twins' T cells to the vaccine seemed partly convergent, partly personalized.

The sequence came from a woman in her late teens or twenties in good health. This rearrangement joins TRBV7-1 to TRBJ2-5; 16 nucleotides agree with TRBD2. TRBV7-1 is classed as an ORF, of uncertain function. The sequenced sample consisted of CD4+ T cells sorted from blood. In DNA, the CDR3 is TGTGCCAGCAGCTCAAAACCGGGACTAGCGGGAGGGTGGTATCGGGGCCAAGAGACCCAGTACTTC. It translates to CASSSKPGLAGGWYRGQETQYF.